These 9 T cell receptor beta chains were sequenced from one sample in a study of blood T cell repertoires in COVID-19. Assay used: immunoSEQ multiplex PCR; TCRdb lists only in-frame clones, some missing. The table lists roughly 230,000 clones, 82% of them singletons. Sequences were obtained from PBMCs or T cells enriched from blood (not recorded which). The receptors were sampled from a woman aged 55-70 years who had recovered from COVID-19.

This chain uses TRBV11-3 with TRBJ2-5; D remains unclear. Trimming left V 0 bases short and J 0 bases short, with 14 bases between. The CDR3 is 17 amino acids. Germline V lookup: CDR1 SGHNT, CDR2 YENEEA. CDR3 coding DNA: TGTGCCAGCAGCTTAGAGAGGCACCTATACCACCAAGAGACCCAGTACTTC. This gives the protein CASSLERHLYHQETQYF.

V and J are TRBV5-3 and TRBJ2-1; the D gene is possibly TRBD1 (5 bases). TRBV5-3 is recorded as an ORF, its role being uncertain. The CDR3 consists of 17 residues. Trimming took off 2 bases at V and 2 bases at J, with 17 bases between the two ends. The CDR3 sequence is CARSFSEGAVTYNEQFF. In DNA form, the CDR3 reads TGTGCCAGAAGCTTTTCCGAAGGGGCGGTAACCTACAATGAGCAGTTCTTC.

The chain couples TRBV5-6 to TRBJ2-2, with TRBD2 matching 9 bases. Germline CDR1 is SGHDT and CDR2 is YYEEEE. This CDR3 spans 17 amino acids. V trimming: 5 bases; J trimming: 6 bases; junction bases outside the gene matches: 14. The CDR3 protein is CASSLARAGGPAGELFF. DNA for the CDR3: TGTGCCAGCAGTCTGGCACGTGCGGGAGGGCCAGCCGGGGAGCTGTTTTTT.

This clone has a single count. Other DNA sequences in the same sample also yield this CDR3. The V call is TRBV3-1 (or the pseudogene TRBV3-2), the J call TRBJ2-1; the match to TRBD2 covers 10 bases. The CDR3 loop spans 16 amino acids. Trimming took 2 bases from V and 4 from J; bases not matched to a gene: 5. Germline V gene lookup returns CDR1 LGHDT and CDR2 YNNKEL (reference sequence). CDR3 sequence (DNA): TGTGCCAGCAGCCAACCTAGCGGGGGCTCTTACAATGAGCAGTTCTTC. Amino acids: CASSQPSGGSYNEQFF.

The chain recombines TRBV18 with TRBJ1-5, with 11 bases lining up with TRBD1. V lost 2 bases, J lost 4 bases, and 1 base stayed unmatched. The germline CDR1 and CDR2 sequences are KGHSH and LQKENI. CDR3 length equals 15 residues. The CDR3 coding sequence is TGTGCCAGCTCACCAGGGACAGGGGGAAATCAGCCCCAGCATTTT. As protein: CASSPGTGGNQPQHF. Variable domain in full (rest from reference TRBV18 and TRBJ1-5): NAGVMQNPRHLVRRRGQEARLRCSPMKGHSHVYWYRQLPEEGLKFMVYLQKENIIDESGMPKERFSAEFPKEGPSILRIQQVVRGDSAAYFCASSPGTGGNQPQHFGDGTRLSIL.

Comment on this clone: Other nucleotide sequences from this sample produce the same CDR3. The chain couples TRBV18 to TRBJ2-7, with 10 bases aligning to TRBD1. Germline V gene sequence: CDR1 KGHSH, CDR2 LQKENI. This CDR3 spans 15 amino acids. J gave up 5 bases and V 4 bases, and 8 bases lay outside the gene matches. The CDR3 spells CASSRNRDRGHEQYF. The CDR3 nucleotides are TGTGCCAGCTCACGCAACCGGGACAGGGGTCACGAGCAGTACTTC.

The gene calls are TRBV6-1 and TRBJ2-3, with D unresolved. V was pared by 2 bases and J by 3 bases, with 12 bases between. Germline V gives CDR1 MNHNS, CDR2 SASEGT. The CDR3 runs 15 residues. The CDR3 reads CASSETGSRTDTQYF. DNA for the CDR3: TGTGCCAGCAGTGAAACCGGGTCAAGGACAGATACGCAGTATTTT.

This rearrangement joins TRBV27 to TRBJ2-7; 7 bases line up with TRBD1. Trimming cost V 2 bases and J 4 bases; bases outside gene matches: 8. The length of the CDR3 is 15 residues. CDR1 and CDR2 (germline): MNHEY, SMNVEV (reference sequence). CDR3 amino acids: CASSLGSGGRYEQYF. CDR3 sequence (DNA): TGTGCCAGCAGTTTAGGGTCAGGGGGTAGATACGAGCAGTACTTC.

The chain combines TRBV4-3 with TRBJ1-3; D remains ambiguous. V was trimmed by 0 bases and J by 0 bases, leaving 9 bases between them. The V gene's germline CDR1 is LGHNA and CDR2 YSLEER. The CDR3 is 16 amino acids. The CDR3 bases are TGCGCCAGCAGCCAAGATTGGCGGAGCTCTGGAAACACCATATATTTT. Residues: CASSQDWRSSGNTIYF.